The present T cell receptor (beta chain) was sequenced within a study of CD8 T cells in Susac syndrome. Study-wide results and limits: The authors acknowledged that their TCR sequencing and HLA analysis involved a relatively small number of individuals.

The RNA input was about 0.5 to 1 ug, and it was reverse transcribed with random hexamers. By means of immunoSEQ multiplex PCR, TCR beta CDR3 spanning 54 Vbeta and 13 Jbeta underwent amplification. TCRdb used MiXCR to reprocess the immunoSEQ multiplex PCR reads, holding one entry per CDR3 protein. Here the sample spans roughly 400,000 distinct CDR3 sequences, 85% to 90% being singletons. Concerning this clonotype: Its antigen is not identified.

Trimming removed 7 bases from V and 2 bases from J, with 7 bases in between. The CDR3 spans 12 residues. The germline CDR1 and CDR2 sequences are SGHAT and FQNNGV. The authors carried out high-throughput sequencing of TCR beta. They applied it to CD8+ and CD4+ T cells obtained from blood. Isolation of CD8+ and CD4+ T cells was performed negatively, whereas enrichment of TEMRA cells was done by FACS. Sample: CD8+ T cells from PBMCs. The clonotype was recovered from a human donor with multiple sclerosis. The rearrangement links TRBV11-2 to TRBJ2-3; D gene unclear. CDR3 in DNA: TGTGCCAGCACCAGGTTCACAGATACGCAGTATTTT. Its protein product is CASTRFTDTQYF.